One and the same sample provided the 29 T cell receptor beta chains below, sequenced in a study of shared clonotypes between healthy human individuals (dated by TCRdb to about 2020). The method was the immunoSEQ multiplex PCR assay. TCRdb took this table from immuneACCESS and kept in-frame rearrangements with V and J called. Such tables lack part of the clones; where checked against another copy, unresolved V genes explain under half of the gap, and the rest is unexplained. The sample records hundreds of thousands of clones, about 96% of which are singletons. 0.2% to 0.25% of the sample comes from the top ten. CD8 naive samples were obtained by positive selection for CCR7 among CD45RO-negative cells, yielding a CD45RA+CCR7+ population from which TemRA cells were excluded. Sequences were obtained from naive CD8+ T cells sorted from blood. This sample's cell subset or site label indicates: CD45RA+CCR7+. The receptors stem from a man aged 30-40 years in good health.

This chain joins TRBV19 and TRBJ2-7, with TRBD2 identical over 8 bases. Per germline, CDR1 LNHDA and CDR2 SQIVND (reference sequence). The V segment lost 3 bases and the J segment 3 bases; nucleotides outside the gene matches: 13. This CDR3 contains 17 residues. Here the CDR3 reads CASSMALSGSGLYEQYF. As DNA, the CDR3 is TGTGCCAGTAGTATGGCCCTAAGCGGGAGTGGCCTCTACGAGCAGTACTTC.

The chain is built from TRBV14 and TRBJ2-7; 10 bases line up with TRBD1. With 5 bases clipped from V and 3 bases from J, the junction kept 4 bases outside the gene matches. Germline CDR1 reads SGHDN; CDR2 reads FVKESK. This CDR3 has 14 amino acids. CDR3 sequence reads: CASSTGQGHYEQYF. The CDR3 coding sequence is TGTGCCAGCAGCACGGGACAGGGGCACTACGAGCAGTACTTC.

The chain is built from TRBV2 and TRBJ2-7; 10 nucleotides align to TRBD2. Trimming took 3 bases from V and 5 from J; bases not matched to a gene: 4. The CDR3 sequence is 14 residues long. Per germline, CDR1 SNHLY and CDR2 FYNNEI. CDR3 sequence: CASSELAGGHEQYF. The CDR3 DNA sequence: TGTGCCAGCAGTGAGTTAGCGGGAGGCCACGAGCAGTACTTC. Full variable domain (remainder filled in from reference TRBV2 and TRBJ2-7): EPEVTQTPSHQVTQMGQEVILRCVPISNHLYFYWYRQILGQKVEFLVSFYNNEISEKSEIFDDQFSVERPDGSNFTLKIRSTKLEDSAMYFCASSELAGGHEQYFGPGTRLTVT.

The genes are TRBV9 and TRBJ1-2; possibly TRBD1 for D (5 bases). Germline lookup yields CDR1 SGDLS and CDR2 YYNGEE. V was trimmed by 4 bases and J by 0 bases, leaving 10 bases between them. The CDR3 consists of 14 residues. CDR3 residues: CASSPGTANYGYTF. The CDR3, as DNA: TGTGCCAGCAGCCCAGGGACGGCTAACTATGGCTACACCTTC.

The genes are TRBV7-6 and TRBJ2-3; the match to TRBD1 covers 8 bases. This CDR3 contains 17 residues. Germline V gives CDR1 SGHVS, CDR2 FNYEAQ. Trimming took 5 bases from V and 5 from J; bases not matched to a gene: 15. The DNA of the CDR3 is TGTGCCAGCAGCCCTACGCCGGGACAGGAGGAAAAAGATACGCAGTATTTT. Protein: CASSPTPGQEEKDTQYF. Filled out from reference TRBV7-6 and TRBJ2-3, the complete variable domain reads GAGVSQSPRYKVTKRGQDVALRCDPISGHVSLYWYRQALGQGPEFLTYFNYEAQQDKSGLPNDRFSAERPEGSISTLTIQRTEQRDSAMYRCASSPTPGQEEKDTQYFGPGTRLTVL.

The CDR3 region is CASSIGSSGPSTDTQYF. In DNA, the CDR3 is TGTGCCAGCTCCATCGGGTCTAGCGGGCCTAGCACAGATACGCAGTATTTT. The chain carries TRBV7-2 and TRBJ2-3, with 8 bases matching TRBD2. The CDR3 loop spans 17 amino acids. With 8 bases clipped from V and 0 bases from J, the junction kept 13 bases outside the gene matches. Germline lookup yields CDR1 SGHTA and CDR2 FQGNSA.

The chain couples TRBV5-4 to TRBJ2-3; 9 nucleotides align to TRBD2. The V segment lost 6 bases and the J segment 0 bases; nucleotides outside the gene matches: 2. CDR3 length: 14 residues. Germline-derived CDR1 and CDR2 are SGHNT and YYREEE (reference sequence). Here the CDR3 reads CASMAGGSTDTQYF. CDR3 nucleotide sequence: TGTGCCAGCATGGCGGGAGGGAGCACAGATACGCAGTATTTT.

The chain has TRBV6-5 and TRBJ2-7; D uncertain. V was clipped by 10 bases and J by 5 bases, with 12 bases between them. The germline gives CDR1 MNHEY, CDR2 SVGAGI. The length of the CDR3 is 11 residues. The CDR3 is CATAVSHEQYF. The CDR3 DNA reads as TGTGCCACCGCAGTGTCGCACGAGCAGTACTTC.

The chain combines TRBV19 with TRBJ2-7, with TRBD2 matching 11 bases. With V trimmed by 5 bases and J by 1 base, 4 bases remained unmatched. CDR3 length: 15 residues. CDR1 and CDR2 (germline): LNHDA, SQIVND (reference sequence). The DNA of the CDR3 is TGTGCCAGTAGTGCGGGACTAGCGGCTTCCTACGAGCAGTACTTC. Protein product: CASSAGLAASYEQYF.

Regarding this clone: This could be a read error, since a much larger clone is one nucleotide away. V usage is TRBV13 and J usage is TRBJ1-1, with D unclear. Trimming took 1 base from V and 1 from J, leaving 1 base between them. Looked up from germline, CDR1 is PRHDT and CDR2 is FYEKMQ (reference sequence). This CDR3 comprises 12 residues. The CDR3 region has the DNA TGTGCCAGCAGCTTAGAGAACACTGAAGCTTTCTTT. The encoded protein is CASSLENTEAFF.

The chain is built from TRBV7-2 and TRBJ2-2; D gene ambiguous. V dropped 1 base and J dropped 4 bases, with 4 bases sitting between them. Germline CDR1 reads SGHTA; CDR2 reads FQGNSA. The CDR3 length is 13 residues. The CDR3 DNA follows: TGTGCCAGCAGCTTAGTTCTCACCGGGGAGCTGTTTTTT. Protein sequence: CASSLVLTGELFF. Using reference TRBV7-2 and TRBJ2-2 for the parts outside the CDR3, the full variable domain is GAGVSQSPSNKVTEKGKDVELRCDPISGHTALYWYRQSLGQGLEFLIYFQGNSAPDKSGLPSDRFSAERTGGSVSTLTIQRTQQEDSAVYLCASSLVLTGELFFGEGSRLTVL.

Worth noting for this clone: Other nucleotide sequences from this sample produce the same CDR3. The chain employs TRBV5-1 and TRBJ2-3; tentatively, D is TRBD2 (6 bases). V was trimmed by 0 bases and J by 0 bases, leaving 8 bases between them. The CDR3 runs 15 residues. Germline lookup yields CDR1 SGHRS and CDR2 YFSETQ. CDR3 bases: TGCGCCAGCAGCTTGGTAGGGACTAGCACAGATACGCAGTATTTT. Amino acid sequence: CASSLVGTSTDTQYF.

The chain employs TRBV6-5 and TRBJ2-3; D uncertain. CDR3 length: 14 residues. V lost 1 base and J 11 bases, leaving 16 bases between the germline ends. Germline V CDR1 and CDR2: MNHEY, SVGAGI. The CDR3 DNA follows: TGTGCCAGCAGTTACTTGGGCGGAGCGAGAGGGCAGTATTTT. Its protein is CASSYLGGARGQYF.

The gene calls are TRBV29-1 and TRBJ2-3; unclear D gene. Germline-derived CDR1 and CDR2 are SQVTM and ANQGSEA. The ends were cut back, 0 bases at V and 2 bases at J, with 12 bases in the middle. The CDR3 is 15 amino acids. The CDR3 DNA is TGCAGCGTTGAAGAAAGGCAGGCCTTCACAGATACGCAGTATTTT. It codes for CSVEERQAFTDTQYF.

The rearrangement links TRBV5-6 to TRBJ2-2; D unresolved. Germline CDR1 SGHDT, CDR2 YYEEEE. CDR3 length equals 17 residues. Trimming took 3 bases from V and 3 from J, leaving 18 bases between them. The CDR3 DNA reads TGTGCCAGCAGCTCGCTCTTAGAGGCCAGATACACCGGGGAGCTGTTTTTT. It translates to CASSSLLEARYTGELFF.

On this clone: Other DNA sequences of this sample code for an identical CDR3. V is TRBV19 and J is TRBJ2-1; 9 nucleotides agree with TRBD2. The CDR3 is made up of 15 amino acids. Germline V gene lookup returns CDR1 LNHDA and CDR2 SQIVND (reference sequence). The V and J ends lost 6 bases and 1 base, in that order; junction bases with no gene match: 4. As DNA, the CDR3 is TGTGCCAGTAGCCATAGCGGGAGTTCCTACAATGAGCAGTTCTTC. This translates into CASSHSGSSYNEQFF.

J is TRBJ1-2 and V is TRBV4-1; TRBD1 agrees at 8 bases. The CDR3 sequence is 15 residues long. J lost 2 bases, V lost 2 bases, and 4 bases had no gene match. Germline assignment: CDR1 MGHRA and CDR2 YSYEKL. CDR3 DNA sequence: TGCGCCAGCAGCCAAACCGGACAGGGAAACTATGGCTACACCTTC. Translation: CASSQTGQGNYGYTF.

The table lists this clone with a count of one. The chain couples TRBV5-6 to TRBJ2-5; TRBD1 is a possible D gene (7 bases). Trimming took 0 bases from V and 0 from J, leaving 9 bases between them. Germline assignment: CDR1 SGHDT and CDR2 YYEEEE. The CDR3 contains 15 residues. The CDR3 here is CASSLGGTDQETQYF. Written as DNA, the CDR3 is TGTGCCAGCAGCTTGGGCGGGACAGACCAAGAGACCCAGTACTTC. The full variable domain, completed using reference TRBV5-6 and TRBJ2-5, is DAGVTQSPTHLIKTRGQQVTLRCSPKSGHDTVSWYQQALGQGPQFIFQYYEEEERQRGNFPDRFSGHQFPNYSSELNVNALLLGDSALYLCASSLGGTDQETQYFGPGTRLLVL.

V gene TRBV11-2 combines with J gene TRBJ2-5; 7 positions agree with TRBD1. Germline CDR1 is SGHAT and CDR2 is FQNNGV. Unmatched junction bases numbered 5, after V lost 5 bases and J lost 2 bases. The CDR3 runs to 14 residues. The CDR3 sequence: CASSLPGQQETQYF. CDR3 in DNA: TGTGCCAGCAGCCTACCGGGACAGCAAGAGACCCAGTACTTC.

This clone appeared a single time. V and J are TRBV14 and TRBJ2-1; D is uncertain. V was shortened by 1 base and J by 9 bases, with 7 bases between the two germline ends. CDR3 size: 12 residues. Germline V gives CDR1 SGHDN, CDR2 FVKESK. Here the CDR3 reads CASSQGTAEQFF. For the CDR3, the DNA is TGTGCCAGCAGCCAAGGAACTGCTGAGCAGTTCTTC.

The V and J genes are TRBV7-6 and TRBJ1-2; D uncertain. This CDR3 is 13 amino acids long. The ends were cut back, 6 bases at V and 0 bases at J, with 8 bases in the middle. Germline values: CDR1 SGHVS, CDR2 FNYEAQ. CDR3 nucleotide sequence: TGTGCCAGCAGTTACGTATCTAACTATGGCTACACCTTC. Its translation is CASSYVSNYGYTF.

The chain combines TRBV25-1 with TRBJ2-1, with TRBD2 matching over 9 bases. The CDR3 is made up of 13 amino acids. CDR1 and CDR2 (germline): MGHDK, SYGVNS. Germline trimming cut 6 bases from V and 8 bases from J; bases unmatched to any gene: 5. CDR3 DNA: TGTGCCAGCAGCGAGCGGGAGGACGATGAGCAGTTCTTC. Amino acids: CASSEREDDEQFF.

The chain recombines TRBV4-1 with TRBJ2-3, with unresolved D. This CDR3 spans 11 amino acids. CDR1 is MGHRA and CDR2 is YSYEKL in the germline V gene. V dropped 8 bases and J dropped 4 bases, with 7 bases sitting between them. CDR3 coding DNA: TGCGCCAGCGGTGAGGCAGATACGCAGTATTTT. It encodes CASGEADTQYF.

The J gene is TRBJ1-1, the V gene TRBV28, with D unresolved. Trimming stripped 3 bases from V and 2 bases from J, with 13 bases between. CDR1 and CDR2 (germline): MDHEN, SYDVKM. This CDR3 has 15 amino acids. The CDR3 loop is CASSLYPSSNTEAFF. As DNA, the CDR3 is TGTGCCAGCAGTTTGTACCCTTCTTCCAACACTGAAGCTTTCTTT.

For this clone: This sample also contains other DNA sequences that code for the same CDR3. The V call is TRBV7-9, the J call TRBJ2-7; D call uncertain. Trimming took 1 base from V and 5 from J, leaving 6 bases between them. The V gene's germline CDR1 is SEHNR and CDR2 FQNEAQ (reference sequence). The CDR3 is 12 residues long. Here the CDR3 reads CASSLGADEQYF. CDR3 bases: TGTGCCAGCAGCTTAGGGGCAGACGAGCAGTACTTC.

As for this clone: The identical CDR3 is also encoded by other nucleotide sequences in the sample. The J gene is TRBJ2-7, the V gene TRBV2, with D possibly TRBD2 on 5 matching bases. The V end lost 5 bases, the J end lost 2 bases, and 7 bases lay between the germline ends. CDR3 length: 12 residues. The germline CDR1 and CDR2 sequences are SNHLY and FYNNEI. In DNA, the CDR3 is TGTGCCAGCAGTACACTAGCCTACGAGCAGTACTTC. Its translation: CASSTLAYEQYF.

This rearrangement joins TRBV11-2 to TRBJ2-5, with D possibly being TRBD2 (6 bases). V dropped 2 bases and J dropped 5 bases, with 15 bases sitting between them. The CDR3 is 15 amino acids. Germline V gives CDR1 SGHAT, CDR2 FQNNGV. The CDR3 DNA sequence: TGTGCCAGCAGCTTACTGGGCGGGGCACCGGAGACCCAGTACTTC. Its protein product is CASSLLGGAPETQYF.

This chain joins TRBV29-1 and TRBJ2-3; 8 nucleotides match TRBD1. CDR1 is SQVTM and CDR2 is ANQGSEA in the germline V gene. This CDR3 contains 14 residues. Germline trimming cut 5 bases from V and 2 bases from J; bases unmatched to any gene: 6. CDR3 sequence: CSVWDRKNTDTQYF. CDR3 nucleotide sequence: TGCAGCGTTTGGGACAGGAAAAACACAGATACGCAGTATTTT.

This chain joins TRBV7-9 and TRBJ1-4; D perhaps matches TRBD1 (6 bases). V was clipped by 5 bases and J by 8 bases, with 18 bases between them. CDR3 size: 15 residues. CDR1 is SEHNR and CDR2 is FQNEAQ in the germline V gene (reference sequence). The CDR3 spells CASSNTGGLGEKLFF. DNA for the CDR3: TGTGCCAGCAGCAACACTGGGGGGCTCGGGGAAAAACTGTTTTTT.